These 12 T cell receptor beta chains came from one sample sequenced in a study of chemoradiotherapy in HPV16-positive cancers. Generated by immunoSEQ multiplex PCR, the TCRdb table keeps only in-frame clones and is missing some. The sample shows about 7,300 clones, around 90% of them seen only once. Sample collection occurred from a patient who underwent chemoradiotherapy. The source of these receptors is a human donor with HPV-associated anogenital cancer.

The chain joins TRBV5-6 to TRBJ1-1; weak D call: TRBD1 (6 bases). Germline CDR1 and CDR2: SGHDT and YYEEEE. There are 14 residues in the CDR3. V was trimmed by 1 base and J by 1 base, leaving 8 bases between them. The CDR3 sequence: CASSLSGANTEAFF. The CDR3, as DNA: TGTGCCAGCAGCTTGTCAGGGGCGAACACTGAAGCTTTCTTT.

The chain carries TRBV6-6 and TRBJ2-1; no reliable D call. This CDR3 has 15 amino acids. The germline gives CDR1 MNHNY, CDR2 SVGAGI (reference sequence). V shed 3 bases and J shed 6 bases, with 15 bases lying between them. CDR3 loop: CASSYHDTQFNEQFF. In nucleotides, the CDR3 is TGTGCCAGCAGTTATCACGACACGCAGTTCAATGAGCAGTTCTTC.

This clone was observed once. The V and J genes are TRBV13 and TRBJ2-3; 7 bases align to TRBD1. The CDR3 contains 16 residues. J lost 0 bases, V lost 4 bases, and 7 bases had no gene match. Germline V gene data show CDR1 as PRHDT and CDR2 as FYEKMQ (reference sequence). CDR3 in DNA: TGTGCCAGCAGCTCGCGACAGGGAGCTAGCACAGATACGCAGTATTTT. Its translation: CASSSRQGASTDTQYF.

The chain recombines TRBV25-1 with TRBJ2-3; D may be TRBD1 or TRBD2 (5 bases each). The germline CDR1 and CDR2 sequences are MGHDK and SYGVNS. The V end lost 6 bases, the J end lost 8 bases, and 18 bases lay between the germline ends. This CDR3 is 14 amino acids long. The chain's CDR3 is CASSDGAGGGTQYF. The CDR3 DNA is TGTGCCAGCAGCGACGGTGCTGGTGGGGGTACGCAGTATTTT.

The chain employs TRBV6-1 and TRBJ1-3; D not resolved. There are 15 residues in the CDR3. The germline V and J ends were trimmed by 9 bases and 4 bases, with 19 bases remaining between them. Germline values: CDR1 MNHNS, CDR2 SASEGT. The CDR3 loop is CASKLDGLRGNTIYF. The CDR3 DNA reads as TGTGCCAGTAAGTTGGACGGACTTCGGGGAAACACCATATATTTT.

J is TRBJ2-5 and V is TRBV4-1; 8 bases fit TRBD2. Trimming cost V 0 bases and J 5 bases; bases outside gene matches: 8. Germline V lookup: CDR1 MGHRA, CDR2 YSYEKL. The CDR3 runs to 16 residues. The chain's CDR3 is CASSQDFSGVGETQYF. The CDR3 DNA reads as TGCGCCAGCAGCCAAGATTTTAGCGGGGTGGGGGAGACCCAGTACTTC.

The chain recombines TRBV6-4 with TRBJ2-1; no firm D call. The CDR3 has 14 amino acids. Germline V gene lookup returns CDR1 MRHNA and CDR2 SNTAGT. Trimming removed 0 bases from V and 9 bases from J, with 12 bases in between. CDR3: CASSDSTQRAEQFF. For the CDR3, the DNA is TGTGCCAGCAGTGACTCGACCCAGCGCGCTGAGCAGTTCTTC.

V usage is TRBV7-9 and J usage is TRBJ2-3; possibly TRBD2 for D (6 bases). In germline, CDR1 is SEHNR, CDR2 FQNEAQ (reference sequence). The length of the CDR3 is 14 residues. Trimming cost V 5 bases and J 3 bases, with 12 bases left between them. The CDR3 reads CASSPEGYTDTQYF. The CDR3 region has the DNA TGTGCCAGCAGCCCGGAGGGATATACAGATACGCAGTATTTT.

The rearrangement joins TRBV11-2 to TRBJ2-1, with D perhaps matching TRBD1 (6 bases). Germline loops: CDR1 SGHAT, CDR2 FQNNGV. This CDR3 region has 17 residues. V dropped 4 bases and J dropped 6 bases, with 22 bases sitting between them. CDR3 coding DNA: TGTGCCAGCAGCTCGACTGGACAGAACGTTGTCTCCAATGAGCAGTTCTTC. The encoded protein is CASSSTGQNVVSNEQFF.

The chain has TRBV29-1 and TRBJ2-2; 8 nucleotides line up with TRBD1. The germline gives CDR1 SQVTM, CDR2 ANQGSEA. The trim removed 5 bases at V and 3 bases at J, leaving 8 bases unmatched. The CDR3 contains 15 residues. CDR3: CSVPDREGDTGELFF. The CDR3 coding sequence is TGCAGCGTTCCGGACAGGGAAGGGGACACCGGGGAGCTGTTTTTT.

The chain links TRBV4-2 to TRBJ2-1; 8 positions agree with TRBD2. CDR3 length: 15 residues. CDR1 LGHNA and CDR2 YNFKEQ come from the germline V gene. Trimming cost V 4 bases and J 4 bases; bases outside gene matches: 6. The CDR3 DNA reads TGTGCCAGCAGCCGCGAACTAGCGGATTACAATGAGCAGTTCTTC. It is translated as CASSRELADYNEQFF.

The chain couples TRBV15 to TRBJ2-1; D remains unclear. Trimming removed 0 bases at V and 5 bases at J, with 14 bases between. The CDR3 consists of 16 residues. Per the germline V gene, CDR1 is LNHNV and CDR2 is YYDKDF (reference sequence). CDR3 region: CATSRDLNSPHNEQFF. The CDR3 coding sequence is TGTGCCACCAGCAGAGATTTGAACAGCCCCCACAATGAGCAGTTCTTC.